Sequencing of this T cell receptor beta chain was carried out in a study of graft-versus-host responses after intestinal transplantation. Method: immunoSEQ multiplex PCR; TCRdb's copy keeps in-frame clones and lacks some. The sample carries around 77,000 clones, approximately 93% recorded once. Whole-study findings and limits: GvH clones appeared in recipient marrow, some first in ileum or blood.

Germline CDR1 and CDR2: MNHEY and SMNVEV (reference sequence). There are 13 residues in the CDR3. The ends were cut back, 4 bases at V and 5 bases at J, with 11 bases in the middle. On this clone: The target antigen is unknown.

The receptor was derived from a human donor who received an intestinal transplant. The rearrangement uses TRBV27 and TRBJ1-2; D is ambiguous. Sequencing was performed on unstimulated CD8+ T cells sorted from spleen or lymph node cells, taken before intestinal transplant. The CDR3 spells CASSSPRGYGYTF. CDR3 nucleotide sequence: TGTGCCAGCAGTTCCCCCCGAGGGTATGGCTACACCTTC.